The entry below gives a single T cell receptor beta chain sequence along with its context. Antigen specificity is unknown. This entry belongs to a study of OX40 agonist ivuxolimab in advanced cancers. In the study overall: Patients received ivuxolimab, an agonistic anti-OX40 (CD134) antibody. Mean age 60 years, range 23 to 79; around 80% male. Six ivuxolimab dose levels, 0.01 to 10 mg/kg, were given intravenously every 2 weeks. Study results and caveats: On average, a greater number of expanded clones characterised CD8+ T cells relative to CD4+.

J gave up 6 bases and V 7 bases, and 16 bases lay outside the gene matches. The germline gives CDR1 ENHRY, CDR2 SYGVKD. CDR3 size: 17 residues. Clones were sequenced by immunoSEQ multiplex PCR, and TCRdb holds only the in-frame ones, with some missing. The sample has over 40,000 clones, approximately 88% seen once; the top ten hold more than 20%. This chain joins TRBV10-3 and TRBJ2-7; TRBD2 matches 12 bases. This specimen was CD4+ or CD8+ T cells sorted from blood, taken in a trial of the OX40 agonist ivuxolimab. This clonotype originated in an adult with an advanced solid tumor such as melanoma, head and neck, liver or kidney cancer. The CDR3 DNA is TGTGCCATCACCCGGGGGCTAGCGGGAGGGCCCAACGGCGAGCAGTACTTC. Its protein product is CAITRGLAGGPNGEQYF.